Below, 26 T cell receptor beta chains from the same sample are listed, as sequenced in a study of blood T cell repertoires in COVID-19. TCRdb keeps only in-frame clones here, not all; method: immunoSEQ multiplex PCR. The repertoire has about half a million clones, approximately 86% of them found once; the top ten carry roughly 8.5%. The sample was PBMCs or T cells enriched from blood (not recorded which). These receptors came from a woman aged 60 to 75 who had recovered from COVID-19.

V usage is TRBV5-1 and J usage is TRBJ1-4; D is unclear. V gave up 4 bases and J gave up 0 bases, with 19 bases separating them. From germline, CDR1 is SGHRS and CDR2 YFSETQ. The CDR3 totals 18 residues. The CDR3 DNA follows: TGCGCCAGCAGCCCTGGTAGAGGTACAACTCCAACTAATGAAAAACTGTTTTTT. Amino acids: CASSPGRGTTPTNEKLFF.

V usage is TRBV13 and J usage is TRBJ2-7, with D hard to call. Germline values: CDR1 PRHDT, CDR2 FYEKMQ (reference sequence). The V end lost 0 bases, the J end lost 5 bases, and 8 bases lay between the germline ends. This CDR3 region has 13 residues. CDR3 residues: CASSLGMTHEQYV. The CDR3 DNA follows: TGTGCCAGCAGCTTAGGCATGACTCACGAGCAGTACGTC.

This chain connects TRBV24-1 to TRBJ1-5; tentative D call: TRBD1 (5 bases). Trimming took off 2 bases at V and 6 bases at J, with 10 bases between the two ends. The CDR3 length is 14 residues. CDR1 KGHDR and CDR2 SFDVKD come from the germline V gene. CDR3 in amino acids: CATSDWGVSQPQHF. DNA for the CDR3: TGTGCCACCAGTGATTGGGGGGTGAGTCAGCCCCAGCATTTT.

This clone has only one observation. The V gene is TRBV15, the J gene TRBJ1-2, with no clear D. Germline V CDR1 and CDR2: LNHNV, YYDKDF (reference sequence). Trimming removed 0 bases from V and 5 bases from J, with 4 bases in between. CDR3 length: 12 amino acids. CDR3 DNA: TGTGCCACCAGCAGAGATCAATATGGCTACACCTTC. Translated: CATSRDQYGYTF.

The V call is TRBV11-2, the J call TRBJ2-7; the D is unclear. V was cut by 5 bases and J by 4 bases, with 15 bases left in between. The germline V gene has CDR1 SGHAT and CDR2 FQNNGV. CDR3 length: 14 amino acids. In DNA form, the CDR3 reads TGTGCCAGCAGCGAGTTAATCCAAACTTACGAGCAGTACTTC. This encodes CASSELIQTYEQYF.

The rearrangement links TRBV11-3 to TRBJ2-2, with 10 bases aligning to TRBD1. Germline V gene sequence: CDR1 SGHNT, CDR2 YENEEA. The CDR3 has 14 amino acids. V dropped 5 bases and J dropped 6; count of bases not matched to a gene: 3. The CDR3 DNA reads TGTGCCAGCAGCCGGGACAGGGGAGCCGGGGAGCTGTTTTTT. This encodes CASSRDRGAGELFF.

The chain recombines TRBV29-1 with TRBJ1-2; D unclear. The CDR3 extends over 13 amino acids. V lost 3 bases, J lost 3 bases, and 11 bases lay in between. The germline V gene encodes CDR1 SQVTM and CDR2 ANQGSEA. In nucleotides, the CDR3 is TGCAGCGTTGATGTCGACGGGTACTATGGCTACACCTTC. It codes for CSVDVDGYYGYTF.

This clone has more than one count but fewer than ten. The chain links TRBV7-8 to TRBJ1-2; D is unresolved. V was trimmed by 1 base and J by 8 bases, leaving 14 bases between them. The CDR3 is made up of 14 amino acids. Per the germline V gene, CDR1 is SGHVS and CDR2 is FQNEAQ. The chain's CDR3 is CASSLVKEAWGYTF. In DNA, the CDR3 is TGTGCCAGCAGCTTAGTCAAGGAGGCGTGGGGCTACACCTTC.

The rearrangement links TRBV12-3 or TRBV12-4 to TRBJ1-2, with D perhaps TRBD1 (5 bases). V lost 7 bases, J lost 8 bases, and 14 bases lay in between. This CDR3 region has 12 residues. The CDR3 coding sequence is TGTGCCAGCACCTCGGGGGGGACCGGCTACACCTTC. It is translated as CASTSGGTGYTF.

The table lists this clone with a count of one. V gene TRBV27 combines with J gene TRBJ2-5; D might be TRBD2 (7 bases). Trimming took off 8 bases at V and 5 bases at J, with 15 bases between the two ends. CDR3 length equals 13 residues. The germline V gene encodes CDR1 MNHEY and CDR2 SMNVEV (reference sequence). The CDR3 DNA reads TGTGCCAGCCGGAGGGGGGGCGGGGAGACCCAGTACTTC. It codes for CASRRGGGETQYF.

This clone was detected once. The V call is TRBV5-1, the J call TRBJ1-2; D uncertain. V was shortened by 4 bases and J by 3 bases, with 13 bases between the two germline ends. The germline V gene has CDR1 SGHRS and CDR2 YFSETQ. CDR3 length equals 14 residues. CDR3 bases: TGCGCCAGCAGCGCGCTACCAGGTTACTATGGCTACACCTTC. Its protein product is CASSALPGYYGYTF.

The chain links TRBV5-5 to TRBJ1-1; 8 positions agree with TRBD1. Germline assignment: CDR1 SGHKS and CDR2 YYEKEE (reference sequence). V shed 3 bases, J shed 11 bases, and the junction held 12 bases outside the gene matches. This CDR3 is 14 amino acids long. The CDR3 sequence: CASSSNRGEKSAFF. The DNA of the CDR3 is TGTGCCAGCAGCTCAAACAGGGGGGAAAAGAGCGCTTTCTTT. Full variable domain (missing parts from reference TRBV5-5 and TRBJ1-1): DAGVTQSPTHLIKTRGQQVTLRCSPISGHKSVSWYQQVLGQGPQFIFQYYEKEERGRGNFPDRFSARQFPNYSSELNVNALLLGDSALYLCASSSNRGEKSAFFGQGTRLTVV.

The CDR3 DNA follows: TGTGCCAGCAGTGGACAGGACTCCTACGAGCAGTACTTC. It encodes CASSGQDSYEQYF. The genes are TRBV9 and TRBJ2-7; 7 bases are a match to TRBD1. The germline V gene has CDR1 SGDLS and CDR2 YYNGEE. V was clipped by 5 bases and J by 0 bases; unmatched bases: 2. The CDR3 sequence is 13 residues long.

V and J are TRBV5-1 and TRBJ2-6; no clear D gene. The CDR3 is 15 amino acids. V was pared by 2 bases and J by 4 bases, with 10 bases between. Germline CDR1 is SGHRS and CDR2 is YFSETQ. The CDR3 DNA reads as TGCGCCAGCAGCTTTCAGGTTCTCGGGGCCAACGTCCTGACTTTC. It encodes CASSFQVLGANVLTF.

CDR3 residues: CAWSTTRSGQTNSPLHF. The CDR3 nucleotides read TGTGCCTGGAGTACAACGCGCTCCGGACAGACCAATTCACCCCTCCACTTT. V and J are TRBV30 and TRBJ1-6, with a weak D call TRBD1 (6 bases). The CDR3 totals 17 residues. The V end lost 2 bases, the J end lost 7 bases, and 21 bases lay between the germline ends. Germline V lookup: CDR1 GTSNPN, CDR2 SVGIG (reference sequence).

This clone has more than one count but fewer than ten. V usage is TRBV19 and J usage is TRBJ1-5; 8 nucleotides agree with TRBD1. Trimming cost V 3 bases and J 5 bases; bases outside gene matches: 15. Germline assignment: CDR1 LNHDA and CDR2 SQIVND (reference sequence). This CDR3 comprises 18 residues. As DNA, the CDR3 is TGTGCCAGTAGTATTCGGAGGGCCAGGGGGCGCGAAGATCAGCCCCAGCATTTT. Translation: CASSIRRARGREDQPQHF.

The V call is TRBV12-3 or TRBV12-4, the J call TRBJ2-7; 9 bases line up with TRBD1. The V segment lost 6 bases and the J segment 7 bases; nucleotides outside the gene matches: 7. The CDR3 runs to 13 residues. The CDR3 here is CASRPETGGEQYV. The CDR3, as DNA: TGTGCCAGCAGACCCGAGACAGGGGGTGAGCAGTACGTC.

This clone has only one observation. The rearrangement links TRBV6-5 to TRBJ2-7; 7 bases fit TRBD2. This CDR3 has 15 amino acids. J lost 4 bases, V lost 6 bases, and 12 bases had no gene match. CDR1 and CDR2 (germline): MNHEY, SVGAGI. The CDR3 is CASRSGLELYYEQYF. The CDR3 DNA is TGTGCCAGCAGATCTGGACTAGAGCTTTATTACGAGCAGTACTTC.

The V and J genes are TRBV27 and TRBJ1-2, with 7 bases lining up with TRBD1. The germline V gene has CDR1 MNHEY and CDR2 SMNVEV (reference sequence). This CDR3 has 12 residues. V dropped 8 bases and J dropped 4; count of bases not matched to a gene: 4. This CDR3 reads CASGDSIYGYTF. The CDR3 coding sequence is TGTGCCAGCGGGGACAGTATCTATGGCTACACCTTC.

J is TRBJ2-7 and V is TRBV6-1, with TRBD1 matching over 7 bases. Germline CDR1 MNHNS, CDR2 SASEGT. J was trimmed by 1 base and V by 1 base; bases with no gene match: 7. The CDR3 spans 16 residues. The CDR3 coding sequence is TGTGCCAGCAGTGAAGAGCGTCAGGGACAGTCCTACGAGCAGTACTTC. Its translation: CASSEERQGQSYEQYF.

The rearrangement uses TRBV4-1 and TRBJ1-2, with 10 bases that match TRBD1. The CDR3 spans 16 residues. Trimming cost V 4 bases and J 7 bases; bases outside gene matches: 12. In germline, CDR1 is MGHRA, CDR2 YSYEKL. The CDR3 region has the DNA TGCGCCAGCAGCCGTGGGACAGGGGCCCGTTTGTTTGGCTACACCTTC. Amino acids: CASSRGTGARLFGYTF.

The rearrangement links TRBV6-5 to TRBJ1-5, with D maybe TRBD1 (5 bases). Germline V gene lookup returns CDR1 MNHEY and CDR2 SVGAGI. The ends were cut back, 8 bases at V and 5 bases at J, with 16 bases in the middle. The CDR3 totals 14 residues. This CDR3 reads CASGQGHGYQPQHF. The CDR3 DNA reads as TGTGCCAGCGGACAAGGACACGGATATCAGCCCCAGCATTTT.

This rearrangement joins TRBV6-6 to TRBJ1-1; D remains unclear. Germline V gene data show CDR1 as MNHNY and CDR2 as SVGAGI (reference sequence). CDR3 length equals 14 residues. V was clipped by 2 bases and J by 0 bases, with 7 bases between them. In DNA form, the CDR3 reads TGTGCCAGCAGTTACCCTCCGGTGAACACTGAAGCTTTCTTT. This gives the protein CASSYPPVNTEAFF.

The CDR3, as DNA: TGTGCCAGTAGTATTTCGCAGGGGGCTACTTATGGCTACACCTTC. It encodes CASSISQGATYGYTF. The rearrangement uses TRBV19 and TRBJ1-2; 8 bases align to TRBD1. J was trimmed by 5 bases and V by 3 bases; bases with no gene match: 8. Germline V gene sequence: CDR1 LNHDA, CDR2 SQIVND (reference sequence). The CDR3 covers 15 residues.

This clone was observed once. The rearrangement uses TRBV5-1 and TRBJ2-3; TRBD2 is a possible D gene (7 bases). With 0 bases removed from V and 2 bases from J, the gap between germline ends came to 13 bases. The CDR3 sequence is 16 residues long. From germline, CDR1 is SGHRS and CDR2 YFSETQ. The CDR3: CASSLAPGGPTDTQYF. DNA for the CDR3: TGCGCCAGCAGCTTGGCCCCGGGGGGCCCCACAGATACGCAGTATTTT.

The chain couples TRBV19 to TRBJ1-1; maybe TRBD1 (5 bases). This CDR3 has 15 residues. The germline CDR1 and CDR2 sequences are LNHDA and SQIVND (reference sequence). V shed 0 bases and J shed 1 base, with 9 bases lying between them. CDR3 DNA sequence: TGTGCCAGTAGTATAGATCAGGGAAGGAACACTGAAGCTTTCTTT. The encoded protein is CASSIDQGRNTEAFF.